The 12 T cell receptor beta chains given below trace back to one sample, sequenced in a study of T cell responses to AZD1222 COVID-19 vaccine. Profiling relied on immunoSEQ multiplex PCR, and the TCRdb table lists in-frame clones only, not all of them. The sample contains 200,000 or so clones, approximately 94% of which appear only once. Sequencing was performed on peripheral blood, taken on day 0 of AZD1222 vaccination. Receptors were obtained from an adult in good health.

In DNA form, the CDR3 reads TGTGCCAGCAGTTTACCAGGGTTAACAGATACGCAGTATTTT. This translates into CASSLPGLTDTQYF. V and J are TRBV27 and TRBJ2-3; D may be TRBD1 (5 bases). CDR1 is MNHEY, CDR2 SMNVEV, per germline (reference sequence). V lost 2 bases, J lost 3 bases, and 9 bases lay in between. The CDR3 contains 14 residues.

The chain links TRBV19 to TRBJ2-7; the D is unclear. This CDR3 is 14 amino acids long. Germline CDR1 is LNHDA and CDR2 is SQIVND (reference sequence). The ends were cut back, 4 bases at V and 0 bases at J, with 10 bases in the middle. CDR3 DNA: TGTGCCAGTAGTACCGATAGGAGCTCCTACGAGCAGTACTTC. Protein: CASSTDRSSYEQYF.

This sequence joins TRBV27 and TRBJ2-7; D remains ambiguous. Germline V gives CDR1 MNHEY, CDR2 SMNVEV (reference sequence). The CDR3 runs to 13 residues. V was clipped by 6 bases and J by 5 bases, with 14 bases between them. CDR3 residues: CASSNSPLNEQYF. In nucleotides, the CDR3 is TGTGCCAGCAGCAACTCTCCCCTTAACGAGCAGTACTTC.

The chain has TRBV3-1 (or the pseudogene TRBV3-2) and TRBJ2-2; D not certain. The CDR3 sequence is 13 residues long. V shed 4 bases and J shed 4 bases, with 7 bases lying between them. CDR1 LGHDT and CDR2 YNNKEL come from the germline V gene (reference sequence). The CDR3 DNA is TGTGCCAGCAGCCGGAGAGGCACCGGGGAGCTGTTTTTT. Protein: CASSRRGTGELFF.

The chain carries TRBV10-3 and TRBJ2-1; 13 bases agree with TRBD2. The CDR3 sequence is 17 residues long. The J segment lost 1 base and the V segment lost 0 bases, leaving 0 bases of the junction unmatched. Germline assignment: CDR1 ENHRY and CDR2 SYGVKD. The CDR3 bases are TGTGCCATCAGTGAGTCACTAGCGGGAGGGTCCTACAATGAGCAGTTCTTC. It translates to CAISESLAGGSYNEQFF.

The chain combines TRBV5-1 with TRBJ1-4; D is perhaps TRBD1 (5 bases). The CDR3 loop spans 15 amino acids. Deletions cut 0 bases from V and 10 bases from J, with 16 bases between. Germline V lookup: CDR1 SGHRS, CDR2 YFSETQ. The CDR3 nucleotides are TGCGCCAGCAGCTTGGCTCAGGGAGGCGTTGGAAAACTGTTTTTT. It codes for CASSLAQGGVGKLFF.

This chain joins TRBV2 and TRBJ1-2; D unclear. CDR1 and CDR2 from the germline V gene are SNHLY and FYNNEI. Trimming removed 5 bases at V and 4 bases at J, with 8 bases between. The CDR3 is made up of 12 amino acids. The CDR3 coding sequence is TGTGCCAGCAGTTCCGGCCGCTATGGCTACACCTTC. Its translation: CASSSGRYGYTF.

The chain couples TRBV6-5 to TRBJ2-4; 8 bases are shared with TRBD2. V dropped 7 bases and J dropped 7; count of bases not matched to a gene: 6. The CDR3 consists of 13 residues. Germline V gene data show CDR1 as MNHEY and CDR2 as SVGAGI. CDR3 DNA: TGTGCCAGCAATCCGGGACTAGTGAACATTCAGTACTTC. This codes for CASNPGLVNIQYF.

The chain carries TRBV30 and TRBJ1-4, with D uncertain. Trimming removed 2 bases from V and 2 bases from J, with 3 bases in between. The CDR3 runs 12 residues. CDR1 and CDR2 (germline): GTSNPN, SVGIG (reference sequence). CDR3 nucleotide sequence: TGTGCCTGGAGTTTGACTAATGAAAAACTGTTTTTT. Its translation is CAWSLTNEKLFF.

This sequence joins TRBV28 and TRBJ2-7; 10 bases align to TRBD1. The length of the CDR3 is 15 residues. In germline, CDR1 is MDHEN, CDR2 SYDVKM. J lost 5 bases, V lost 4 bases, and 8 bases had no gene match. This CDR3 is CASSSSGTGVDEQYF. The CDR3 bases are TGTGCCAGCAGTTCATCCGGGACAGGGGTCGACGAGCAGTACTTC.

The chain joins TRBV28 to TRBJ2-3; D tentatively fits TRBD1 or TRBD2 (6 bases each). V lost 8 bases, J lost 0 bases, and 15 bases lay in between. The CDR3 sequence is 15 residues long. Germline CDR1 is MDHEN and CDR2 is SYDVKM. For the CDR3, the DNA is TGTGCCAGCCACGTGGGGGGCACTAGCACAGATACGCAGTATTTT. Its translation: CASHVGGTSTDTQYF. The variable domain in full, completed from reference TRBV28 and TRBJ2-3, reads DVKVTQSSRYLVKRTGEKVFLECVQDMDHENMFWYRQDPGLGLRLIYFSYDVKMKEKGDIPEGYSVSREKKERFSLILESASTNQTSMYLCASHVGGTSTDTQYFGPGTRLTVL.

The genes are TRBV5-6 and TRBJ1-5; D unclear. The germline CDR1 and CDR2 sequences are SGHDT and YYEEEE. This CDR3 contains 15 residues. The V gene lost 2 bases and the J gene lost 3 bases, with 12 bases spanning the gap. The CDR3 loop is CASSFSGRHNQPQHF. CDR3 nucleotides: TGTGCCAGCAGCTTTAGCGGACGGCACAATCAGCCCCAGCATTTT.